This TCR beta chain originates from a study of blood T cell repertoires in COVID-19. Overall study: COVID-19 samples, acute and convalescent, were from the United States, Italy and Spain. Sample material is recorded as cDNA or gDNA derived from T cells, B-cell-depleted T cells, or PBMCs.

Per the original methods: Reference gene primer amplification gave estimated nucleated cell counts. TCRdb keeps only in-frame clones here, not all; method: immunoSEQ multiplex PCR. D and trimming come from the DNA, and the V and J calls and clone size come from that table. The table includes a few hundred thousand clones, approximately 86% detected once. Germline-derived CDR1 and CDR2 are LGHNA and YNFKEQ. The CDR3 consists of 18 residues. The junction had 18 bases not matched to a gene; V was cut back by 4 bases and J by 5 bases. Sequencing was performed on peripheral blood. The chain uses TRBV4-2 and TRBJ2-5; TRBD1 matches 8 bases. This receptor was taken from a man older than 75 with acute or convalescent COVID-19. CDR3 DNA: TGTGCCAGCAGCCCCTTGATCACCACGGACAGGGAATTCGAGACCCAGTACTTC. Protein product: CASSPLITTDREFETQYF.